This T cell receptor beta chain emerged from a study of cytomegalovirus exposure and HLA in healthy donors. Points from the study as a whole: In vitro experiments confirmed that a few CMV-associated chains were specific for CMV antigens.

Primers for the PCR totalled 60 Vbeta and 13 Jbeta. Using immunoSEQ multiplex PCR, the repertoire was profiled, and TCRdb retains in-frame clones only, with some absent. The table has 150,000 or so clones, 60% to 80% seen once. On this clone itself: Its cognate antigen is unknown.

Sequenced sample: PBMCs. The sequence was collected from a man aged 18 to 35 in good health and CMV-seropositive.

The CDR3 sequence is CASSAGGYGYTF. CDR3 nucleotides: TGTGCCAGCAGCGCAGGGGGTTATGGCTACACCTTC. V usage is TRBV5-4 and J usage is TRBJ1-2, with 7 bases that match TRBD1. The CDR3 has 12 amino acids. Germline V gives CDR1 SGHNT, CDR2 YYREEE (reference sequence). V dropped 4 bases and J dropped 5; count of bases not matched to a gene: 2.